Following are 21 T cell receptor beta chains from one sample sequenced in a study of T cell repertoires in cytomegalovirus infection. From the reads, TCRdb called clonotypes with MiXCR, one entry per CDR3 protein. Of approximately 750,000 distinct CDR3 sequences in the sample, approximately 34% were seen once. The sequenced material came from PBMCs. Receptor source: a human donor in good health (CMV status not recorded). Some clones in this sample may be carry-over from other donors' samples.

V is TRBV30 and J is TRBJ2-1; a weak D match, TRBD2 (5 bases). This CDR3 is built from 14 residues. V lost 1 base to trimming and J lost 4 bases, with 11 bases between them. Looked up from germline, CDR1 is GTSNPN and CDR2 is SVGIG (reference sequence). The CDR3: CAWSGPPGYNEQFF. CDR3 DNA: TGTGCCTGGAGTGGGCCCCCGGGATACAATGAGCAGTTCTTC.

This clonotype has just a few counts. The chain uses TRBV10-3 and TRBJ1-2, with 9 bases identical to TRBD1. There are 15 residues in the CDR3. Germline values: CDR1 ENHRY, CDR2 SYGVKD. The V segment lost 6 bases and the J segment 2 bases; nucleotides outside the gene matches: 7. The CDR3, as DNA: TGTGCCATCAGAAGGACAGGGGAGGGCAACTATGGCTACACCTTC. It codes for CAIRRTGEGNYGYTF.

V and J are TRBV29-1 and TRBJ2-2; no clear D gene. Germline loops: CDR1 SQVTM, CDR2 ANQGSEA. The CDR3 contains 15 residues. Trimming took off 6 bases at V and 0 bases at J, with 14 bases between the two ends. The CDR3 spells CSVPSLTANTGELFF. Written as DNA, the CDR3 is TGCAGCGTCCCAAGTCTGACGGCGAACACCGGGGAGCTGTTTTTT.

This clonotype turned up a few times. The V call is TRBV7-9, the J call TRBJ2-1; D is ambiguous. The V end lost 2 bases, the J end lost 5 bases, and 7 bases lay between the germline ends. CDR1 is SEHNR and CDR2 is FQNEAQ in the germline V gene (reference sequence). The CDR3 spans 13 residues. The DNA for the CDR3 is TGTGCCAGCAGCTTATCAGCCCACAATGAGCAGTTCTTC. Encoded protein: CASSLSAHNEQFF.

CDR3 sequence (DNA): TGTGCCAGCAGCACCTACTCAGGGTCAGGTGAAGCTTTCTTT. This sequence encodes CASSTYSGSGEAFF. V is TRBV7-3 and J is TRBJ1-1; maybe TRBD1 (5 bases). This CDR3 spans 14 amino acids. Germline-derived CDR1 and CDR2 are SGHTA and FQGTGA. V lost 5 bases to trimming and J lost 7 bases, with 17 bases between them.

Ten or more counts support this clonotype. The V gene is TRBV28, the J gene TRBJ2-2, with D perhaps matching TRBD1 (6 bases). Trimming shortened V by 10 bases and J by 4 bases, and 22 bases separated the two germline ends. The CDR3 spans 16 residues. Looked up from germline, CDR1 is MDHEN and CDR2 is SYDVKM. CDR3 in amino acids: CATYSGTLKITGELFF. The CDR3 DNA is TGTGCCACGTACTCCGGGACATTGAAGATCACCGGGGAGCTGTTTTTT.

A word on this clonotype: One base away lies a much larger clone, so this may be a sequencing read error. Since no conserved phenylalanine or tryptophan closes the CDR3, a read error is the likely cause. The J gene is TRBJ2-5, the V gene TRBV7-2; the match to TRBD1 covers 7 bases. Germline V gene lookup returns CDR1 SGHTA and CDR2 FQGNSA. The CDR3 is made up of 15 amino acids. J gave up 5 bases and V 4 bases, and 10 bases lay outside the gene matches. The CDR3 nucleotides read TGTGCCAGCAGCTCGGACAGGTGGAACCGGGAGACCCAGTACTAC. It translates to CASSSDRWNRETQYY.

This rearrangement joins TRBV28 to TRBJ2-4; 9 positions agree with TRBD1. Per the germline V gene, CDR1 is MDHEN and CDR2 is SYDVKM. Trimming cost V 5 bases and J 1 base; bases outside gene matches: 6. This CDR3 comprises 16 residues. The CDR3 DNA follows: TGTGCCAGCAGTCTCGACAGGGGGAAGGCCAAAAACATTCAGTACTTC. Its translation: CASSLDRGKAKNIQYF.

Regarding this clonotype: The conserved closing phenylalanine or tryptophan is absent in this CDR3, likely reflecting a read error. The gene calls are TRBV5-1 and TRBJ2-1, with D possibly TRBD1 on 6 matching bases. CDR3 length equals 14 residues. Germline V lookup: CDR1 SGHRS, CDR2 YFSETQ. CDR3 protein: CAGSPGVVVGGQFL. CDR3 in DNA: TGCGCCGGCAGCCCTGGAGTCGTGGTAGGGGGGCAGTTCTTA.

There are many counts of this clonotype. The CDR3 nucleotides read TGTGCCAGCAGCTCCTCATCCGGGACAGGATCCTGGAGCTCCTACAATGAGCAGTTCTTC. This codes for CASSSSSGTGSWSSYNEQFF. This chain joins TRBV7-2 and TRBJ2-1; TRBD1 aligns across 8 bases. CDR1 is SGHTA, CDR2 FQGNSA, per germline. This CDR3 is 20 amino acids long. Unmatched junction bases numbered 17, after V lost 4 bases and J lost 0 bases.

The chain links TRBV20-1 to TRBJ2-7, with a possible D match to TRBD2 (6 bases). Germline CDR1 DFQATT, CDR2 SNEGSKA (reference sequence). The CDR3 totals 12 residues. Trimming shortened V by 1 base and J by 9 bases, and 13 bases separated the two germline ends. CDR3 DNA: TGCAGTGCTAGAGGGGCTAGCGCAGTGCAGTACTTC. Translated, it gives CSARGASAVQYF.

As for this clonotype: A read error may produce the germline difference seen at one junction end. The rearrangement joins TRBV4-2 to TRBJ2-7, with 10 bases that match TRBD2. The CDR3 loop spans 18 amino acids. Germline V lookup: CDR1 LGHNA, CDR2 YNFKEQ. As DNA, the CDR3 is TGTGCCAGCAGCCAAGATTCCGTCACTAGCGGGAATCACTACGAGCAGTATTTC. This translates into CASSQDSVTSGNHYEQYF.

The rearrangement uses TRBV6-1 and TRBJ1-4, with D unresolved. Trimming left V 4 bases short and J 6 bases short, with 9 bases between. CDR1 and CDR2 from the germline V gene are MNHNS and SASEGT. There are 13 residues in the CDR3. The CDR3 region is CASSGVRDEKLFF. The CDR3 bases are TGTGCCAGCAGTGGAGTCAGAGATGAAAAACTGTTTTTT.

The chain is built from TRBV29-1 and TRBJ2-5; 15 bases are shared with TRBD2. This CDR3 has 17 residues. From germline, CDR1 is SQVTM and CDR2 ANQGSEA. After removal of 4 bases from V and 7 bases from J, the junction contained 13 bases not matched to a gene. The CDR3 DNA sequence: TGCAGCGTTGTCATAGGACTAGCGGGAGGGCCTATTAGGACCCAGTACTTC. This sequence encodes CSVVIGLAGGPIRTQYF.

V and J are TRBV5-5 and TRBJ2-1, with D hard to call. V was shortened by 4 bases and J by 9 bases, with 11 bases between the two germline ends. The CDR3 is 12 amino acids. Germline lookup yields CDR1 SGHKS and CDR2 YYEKEE (reference sequence). The CDR3 DNA follows: TGTGCCAGCAGCCCCTCTACCACTGAGCAGTTCTTC. It codes for CASSPSTTEQFF.

This clonotype was detected only a few times. The chain uses TRBV7-2 and TRBJ2-7; TRBD2 matches 10 bases. CDR3 size: 15 residues. V trimming: 2 bases; J trimming: 2 bases; junction bases outside the gene matches: 3. Germline-derived CDR1 and CDR2 are SGHTA and FQGNSA. The CDR3 nucleotides are TGTGCCAGCAGCTTATTCCTAGCGGGGGCCTACGAGCAGTACTTC. This translates into CASSLFLAGAYEQYF.

The V call is TRBV2, the J call TRBJ2-3, with 8 bases lining up with TRBD1. This CDR3 has 15 amino acids. The V gene end was trimmed by 6 bases and the J gene end by 1 base; junction bases not matched to a gene: 6. The germline V gene encodes CDR1 SNHLY and CDR2 FYNNEI. CDR3 sequence: CASRVGQGRTDTQYF. CDR3 nucleotides: TGTGCCAGCAGGGTAGGACAGGGCCGCACAGATACGCAGTATTTT.

The chain couples TRBV20-1 to TRBJ2-3, with TRBD2 as a possible D gene (6 bases). Germline V gene sequence: CDR1 DFQATT, CDR2 SNEGSKA (reference sequence). The V gene lost 3 bases and the J gene lost 6 bases, with 16 bases spanning the gap. This CDR3 has 14 residues. CDR3 amino acids: CSARAELASDTQYF. The DNA for the CDR3 is TGCAGTGCTAGGGCGGAGCTAGCGTCCGATACGCAGTATTTT.

This clonotype was recorded a few times. This rearrangement joins TRBV27 to TRBJ1-2, with 7 nucleotides matching TRBD1. The CDR3 has 13 residues. Germline CDR1 is MNHEY and CDR2 is SMNVEV (reference sequence). J lost 5 bases, V lost 3 bases, and 3 bases had no gene match. The DNA of the CDR3 is TGTGCCAGCAGTTTGACAGGGCGGTATGGCTACACCTTC. Its protein product is CASSLTGRYGYTF.

In this sample, this clonotype turned up a few times. The V call is TRBV28, the J call TRBJ2-3, with D perhaps TRBD1 (5 bases). The CDR3 is 16 amino acids. V was clipped by 2 bases and J by 2 bases, with 14 bases between them. Germline lookup yields CDR1 MDHEN and CDR2 SYDVKM. In DNA, the CDR3 is TGTGCCAGCAGTTTACGGCAGGGCCGCCCCACAGATACGCAGTATTTT. It encodes CASSLRQGRPTDTQYF.

The chain recombines TRBV28 with TRBJ2-5; TRBD1 matches at 11 bases. CDR1 MDHEN and CDR2 SYDVKM come from the germline V gene. J lost 1 base, V lost 4 bases, and 5 bases had no gene match. This CDR3 comprises 16 residues. The CDR3 bases are TGTGCCAGCAGTTCGCGGACAGGGGGCGGCCAAGAGACCCAGTACTTC. Translating it yields CASSSRTGGGQETQYF.